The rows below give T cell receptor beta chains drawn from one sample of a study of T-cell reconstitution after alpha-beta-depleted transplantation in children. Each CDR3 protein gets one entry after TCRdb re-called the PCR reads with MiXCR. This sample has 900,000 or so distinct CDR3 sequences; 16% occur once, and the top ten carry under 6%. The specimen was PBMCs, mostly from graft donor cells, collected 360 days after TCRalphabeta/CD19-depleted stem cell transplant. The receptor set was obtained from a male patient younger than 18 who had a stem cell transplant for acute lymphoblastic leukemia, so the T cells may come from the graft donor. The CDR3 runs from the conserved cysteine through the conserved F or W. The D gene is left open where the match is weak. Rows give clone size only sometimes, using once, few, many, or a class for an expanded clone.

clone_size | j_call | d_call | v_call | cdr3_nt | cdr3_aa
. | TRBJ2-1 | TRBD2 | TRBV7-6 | TGTGCCAGCAGCTTAGGGGGAGGGCCTAGGGATGAGCAGTTCTTC | CASSLGGGPRDEQFF
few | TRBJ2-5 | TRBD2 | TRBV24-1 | TGTGCCACCAGTGATTTTGGTCTAGCGGAAGAGACCCAGTACTTC | CATSDFGLAEETQYF
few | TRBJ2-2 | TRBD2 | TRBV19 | TGTGCCAGTAGTATGGGGCTAGCGGGAGGCCCGAACACCGGGGAGCTGTTTTTT | CASSMGLAGGPNTGELFF
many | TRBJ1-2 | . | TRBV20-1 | TGCAGTGCTAGAGGTTCTCTAGGGACAACTAACTATGGCTACACCTTC | CSARGSLGTTNYGYTF
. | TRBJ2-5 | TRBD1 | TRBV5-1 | TGCGCCAGCAGAACGGGACAGGGGTTGGCAGAGACCCAGTACTTC | CASRTGQGLAETQYF
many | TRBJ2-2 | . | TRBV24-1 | TGTGCCACCAAGGGACTGAACACCGGGGAGCTGTTTTTT | CATKGLNTGELFF
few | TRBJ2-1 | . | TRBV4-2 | TGTGCCAGCAGCCAAGATCTGGGGCTAGTAATGGGCAATGAGCAGTTCTTC | CASSQDLGLVMGNEQFF
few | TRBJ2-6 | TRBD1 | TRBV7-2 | TGTGCCAGCAGCTTAAGGGGGCGACTCTCTGGGGCCAACGTCCTGACTTTC | CASSLRGRLSGANVLTF
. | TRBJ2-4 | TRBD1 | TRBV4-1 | TGCGCCAGCAGCGGACAGGGACTAGCCAAAAACATTCAGTACTTC | CASSGQGLAKNIQYF
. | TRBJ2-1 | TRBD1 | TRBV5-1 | TGCGCCAGCAGCTTGGCCGGGACAGGGACCCTAGCTATCTACAATGAGCAGTTCTTC | CASSLAGTGTLAIYNEQFF
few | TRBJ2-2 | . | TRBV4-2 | TGTGCCAGCAGCCAAGATCAGGAAACGAACACCGGGGAGCTGTTTTTT | CASSQDQETNTGELFF
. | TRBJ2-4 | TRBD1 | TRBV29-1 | TGCAGCGCTGGACAGGTTTCCAAAAACATTCAGTACTTC | CSAGQVSKNIQYF
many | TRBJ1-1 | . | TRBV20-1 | TGCAGTGCTTACAGCTCCGAAGCTTTCTTT | CSAYSSEAFF
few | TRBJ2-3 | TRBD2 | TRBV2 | TGTGCCAGCACCTCTAGCGGGCCCAGCACAGATACGCAGTATTTT | CASTSSGPSTDTQYF
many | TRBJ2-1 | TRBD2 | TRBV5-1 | TGCGCCAGCAGCTTGGCACCTAGCGGGAGACCGGAGCAGTTCTTC | CASSLAPSGRPEQFF
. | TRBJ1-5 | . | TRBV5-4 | TGTGCCAGCAGCCCCGGGACACCCAATAGCAATCAGCCCCAGCATTTT | CASSPGTPNSNQPQHF
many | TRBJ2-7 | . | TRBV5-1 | TGCGCCAGCAGCTTGGAGACTCCCTACGAGCAGTACTTC | CASSLETPYEQYF
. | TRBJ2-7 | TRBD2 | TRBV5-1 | TGCGCCAGCAGCTTGCCTAGCGGGGACGAGCAGTACTTC | CASSLPSGDEQYF
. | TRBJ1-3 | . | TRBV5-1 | TGCGCCAGCAGCTTGGAAATAGGACGTCTCTCTGGAAACACCATATATTTT | CASSLEIGRLSGNTIYF
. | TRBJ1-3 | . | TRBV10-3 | TGTGCCATCAGTGACCCAAGTTCAATCAGCGATTTCGGAAACACCATATATTTT | CAISDPSSISDFGNTIYF
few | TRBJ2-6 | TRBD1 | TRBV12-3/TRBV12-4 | TGTGCCAGCAGTTTAAGTACAGGGGTCAGCTCTGGGGCCAACGTCCTGACTTTC | CASSLSTGVSSGANVLTF
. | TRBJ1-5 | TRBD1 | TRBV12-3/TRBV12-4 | TGTGCCAGCTGTTTACCCTATACGACAGGGGGAAGGAATCAGCCCCAGCATTTT | CASCLPYTTGGRNQPQHF
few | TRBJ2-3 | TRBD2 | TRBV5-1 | TGCGCCAGCAGCTTGGGGACCCTAGTCGGGAGGACTCGTGAAACGCAGTATTTT | CASSLGTLVGRTRETQYF
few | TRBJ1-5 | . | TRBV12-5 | TGTGCTAGTGGTTTGGTACTGTGGGGCGCGGAAAGGAATCAGCCCCAGCATTTT | CASGLVLWGAERNQPQHF
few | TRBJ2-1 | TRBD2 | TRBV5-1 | TGCGCCAGCAGCTCGGGACTAGCGGGAGGATCAGGCGAGCAGTTCTTC | CASSSGLAGGSGEQFF